By share of the sample, the clone carrying this T cell receptor beta chain is medium-sized (0.01 to 0.1%). As yet, its antigen is unknown. Unmatched junction bases numbered 8, after V lost 7 bases and J lost 6 bases. Germline V gene lookup returns CDR1 LNHDA and CDR2 SQIVND (reference sequence). This CDR3 comprises 13 residues. These data belong to a study of somatic mutations in cytotoxic T cells in rheumatoid arthritis. Study at large: Certain V beta antibody-stained T-cell populations, V beta1+ cells sequenced for TCRB among them, were flow-sorted to nearly 100% purity. General study points: In about an eighth of the roughly 60 patients, the largest CD8+ clone exceeded 20% of CD8+ cells. What antigens the expanded CD8+ clones targeted remained unknown.

Generated by immunoSEQ multiplex PCR, the TCRdb table keeps only in-frame clones and is missing some. Of approximately 13,000 clones in the sample, under 80% were seen once. The sample comprised CD8+ T cells sorted from blood. The V and J genes are TRBV19 and TRBJ2-7; 8 nucleotides match TRBD1. The TCR originated in a man between 65 and 85 years old in good health. CDR3 amino acids: CASNEGQGGEQYF. CDR3 coding DNA: TGTGCCAGTAACGAAGGACAGGGAGGCGAGCAGTACTTC.